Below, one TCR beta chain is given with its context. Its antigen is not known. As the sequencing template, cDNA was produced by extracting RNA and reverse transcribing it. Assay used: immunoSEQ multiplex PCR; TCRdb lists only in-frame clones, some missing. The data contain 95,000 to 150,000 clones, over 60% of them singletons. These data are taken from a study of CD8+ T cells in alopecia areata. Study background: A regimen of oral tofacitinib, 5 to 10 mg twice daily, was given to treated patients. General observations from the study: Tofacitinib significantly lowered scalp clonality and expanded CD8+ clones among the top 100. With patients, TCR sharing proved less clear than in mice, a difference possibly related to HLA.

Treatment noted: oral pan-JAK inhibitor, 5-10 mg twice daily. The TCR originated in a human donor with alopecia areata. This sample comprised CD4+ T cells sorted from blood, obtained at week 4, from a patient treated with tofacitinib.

The DNA of the CDR3 is TGTGCCATCGGGGACGGCCGAGGTACACCCCTCCACTTT. It encodes CAIGDGRGTPLHF. The chain links TRBV10-3 to TRBJ1-6; tentative D call: TRBD1 (5 bases). V was pared by 8 bases and J by 11 bases, with 16 bases between. The CDR3 has 13 residues. Germline V gene lookup returns CDR1 ENHRY and CDR2 SYGVKD.